These 6 T cell receptor beta chains were sequenced from one sample in a study of post-analysis software for immune sequencing data. The TCR beta cDNA libraries carried unique molecular identifiers. TCRdb re-derived calls from the PCR reads in MiXCR, one entry per CDR3 protein. Among about 770,000 distinct CDR3 sequences listed, 40% to 55% were seen once. Broader study findings: Controls showed lower frequencies than patients for 4 or 5 TRBV segments, and TRBV5-6, TRBV5-1 and TRBV20-1 were among these.

No cognate antigen is known for these TCRs. What was sequenced was blood. All receptors come from a girl aged 10 to 17 with multiple sclerosis.

This clonotype came up a few times. The chain has TRBV11-2 and TRBJ2-5; either TRBD1 or TRBD2 may supply D (5 bases each). With 4 bases removed from V and 1 base from J, the gap between germline ends came to 13 bases. Germline CDR1 is SGHAT and CDR2 is FQNNGV. The CDR3 has 15 amino acids. CDR3 DNA sequence: TGTGCCAGCAGCTCAGGGACCGTCAGCCAAGAGACCCAGTACTTC. As protein: CASSSGTVSQETQYF. Drawing the rest from reference TRBV11-2 and TRBJ2-5, the complete variable domain is EAGVAQSPRYKIIEKRQSVAFWCNPISGHATLYWYQQILGQGPKLLIQFQNNGVVDDSQLPKDRFSAERLKGVDSTLKIQPAKLEDSAVYLCASSSGTVSQETQYFGPGTRLLVL.

The rearrangement links TRBV11-1 to TRBJ2-3; D possibly corresponds to TRBD1 (6 bases). CDR3 length: 21 residues. The germline gives CDR1 SGHAT, CDR2 FQDESV (reference sequence). Trimming cost V 5 bases and J 0 bases, with 30 bases left between them. CDR3 region: CASSPPPLLGGAETSTDTQYF. The CDR3 bases are TGTGCCAGCAGCCCCCCCCCGCTCTTAGGGGGAGCCGAAACTAGCACAGATACGCAGTATTTT.

Regarding this clonotype: Compared with germline, one end of the junction differs, possibly owing to a read error. For the CDR3, the DNA is TGTGCCGAGGGCATAGCGGGAGTGTCCTACAATGAGCAGGTCTTC. Protein product: CAEGIAGVSYNEQVF. This chain joins TRBV2 and TRBJ2-1, with 9 bases matching TRBD2. There are 15 residues in the CDR3. Germline lookup yields CDR1 SNHLY and CDR2 FYNNEI. Using reference TRBV2 and TRBJ2-1 for the parts outside the CDR3, the full variable domain is EPEVTQTPSHQVTQMGQEVILRCVPISNHLYFYWYRQILGQKVEFLVSFYNNEISEKSEIFDDQFSVERPDGSNFTLKIRSTKLEDSAMYFCAEGIAGVSYNEQVFGPGTRLTVL.

The V and J genes are TRBV9 and TRBJ2-7; 11 bases map to TRBD2. Germline CDR1 reads SGDLS; CDR2 reads YYNGEE. The CDR3 is 15 amino acids. V lost 0 bases to trimming and J lost 3 bases; unmatched junction nucleotides: 2. CDR3 in DNA: TGTGCCAGCAGCGTAGCTAGCGGGAGGAACTACGAGCAGTACTTC. This gives the protein CASSVASGRNYEQYF.

This clonotype was counted between two and nine times. V and J are TRBV7-2 and TRBJ2-7; TRBD1 is a possible D gene (5 bases). The germline CDR1 and CDR2 sequences are SGHTA and FQGNSA. This CDR3 contains 18 residues. V shed 5 bases and J shed 0 bases, with 23 bases lying between them. CDR3 nucleotides: TGTGCCAGCAGCCCGAGATTAAATAAGGGCAGGGTCTCCTACGAGCAGTACTTC. This encodes CASSPRLNKGRVSYEQYF.

The rearrangement links TRBV20-1 to TRBJ2-5; D is possibly TRBD1 or TRBD2 (5 bases each). This CDR3 comprises 12 residues. V lost 6 bases to trimming and J lost 7 bases, with 15 bases between them. The V gene's germline CDR1 is DFQATT and CDR2 SNEGSKA (reference sequence). The CDR3 nucleotides read TGCAGTGCGACCCGGGACGGTGGGACCCAGTACTTC. Translation: CSATRDGGTQYF.